These 28 T cell receptor beta chains were all obtained from the same sample, sequenced in a study of T cells in Graves' hyperthyroidism and ophthalmopathy. From RNA transcripts, TCR beta CDR3 regions were amplified. Researchers ran a first-round RT-PCR on the TCR CDR3 using the HTBI primer set. TCRdb re-analysed the multiplex PCR reads in MiXCR, keeping a single row per CDR3 protein. The profile shows a few hundred thousand distinct CDR3 sequences, around 45% of them singletons. Sequencing input: peripheral blood or thyroid tissue (not recorded which). These receptors all come from a woman aged 18-29 years with Graves' hyperthyroidism.

The chain couples TRBV10-3 to TRBJ1-2, with 8 bases aligning to TRBD1. Germline V lookup: CDR1 ENHRY, CDR2 SYGVKD. This CDR3 has 15 residues. The ends lost 11 bases at V and 2 bases at J; junction bases unmatched: 13. The CDR3 coding sequence is TGTGCCTGGAGTGGGGGGACAGGCCGAAACTATGGCTACACCTTC. Protein sequence: CAWSGGTGRNYGYTF.

For this clonotype: One junction end does not reproduce the germline sequence, and a read error may be involved. V usage is TRBV6-5 and J usage is TRBJ2-7; D is unresolved. Germline assignment: CDR1 MNHEY and CDR2 SVGAGI. The CDR3 runs 13 residues. The CDR3 loop reads CASSYSQPYKQYF. CDR3 DNA: TGTGCCAGCAGTTACAGCCAGCCCTACAAGCAGTACTTC.

This clonotype was seen ten or more times. V is TRBV24-1 and J is TRBJ2-7; D gene ambiguous. This CDR3 spans 13 amino acids. V shed 3 bases and J shed 2 bases, with 7 bases lying between them. The germline V gene encodes CDR1 KGHDR and CDR2 SFDVKD. DNA for the CDR3: TGTGCCACCAGTGATCCGGTTACCTACGAGCAGTACTTC. Protein product: CATSDPVTYEQYF.

This clonotype came up many times. The chain joins TRBV2 to TRBJ1-5; TRBD1 aligns across 9 bases. This CDR3 is 14 amino acids long. Losses at the gene ends were 6 bases for V and 2 bases for J; bases not matched to a gene: 2. Germline V gene lookup returns CDR1 SNHLY and CDR2 FYNNEI. The CDR3 DNA is TGTGCCAGCAGCTGGACAGGGGGCAATCAGCCCCAGCATTTT. Translation: CASSWTGGNQPQHF.

This clonotype has ten or more counts. The V gene is TRBV29-1, the J gene TRBJ2-7, with TRBD1 identical over 9 bases. With 0 bases clipped from V and 6 bases from J, the junction kept 6 bases outside the gene matches. This CDR3 is 14 amino acids long. Germline assignment: CDR1 SQVTM and CDR2 ANQGSEA. CDR3 loop: CSVEEHRGRSEQYF. CDR3 sequence (DNA): TGCAGCGTTGAAGAGCACAGGGGGCGGTCCGAGCAGTACTTC.

The chain links TRBV15 to TRBJ2-6; TRBD1 is a possible D gene (5 bases). Looked up from germline, CDR1 is LNHNV and CDR2 is YYDKDF (reference sequence). The V and J ends lost 3 bases and 2 bases respectively, with 8 bases between them. The CDR3 is made up of 15 amino acids. The CDR3 is CATSSVRAGANVLTF. CDR3 coding DNA: TGTGCCACCAGCAGTGTCAGGGCTGGGGCCAACGTCCTGACTTTC.

CDR3 DNA: TGTGCCAGCAGCCAAGATTCGGAACAGGGGATGGTAATCGAGCAGTACTTC. Translated: CASSQDSEQGMVIEQYF. This chain links TRBV7-9 with TRBJ2-7; TRBD1 aligns across 7 bases. The CDR3 is 17 residues long. From germline, CDR1 is SEHNR and CDR2 FQNEAQ (reference sequence). Unmatched junction bases numbered 19, after V lost 5 bases and J lost 6 bases.

V and J are TRBV7-4 and TRBJ2-7; weak D call: TRBD2 (5 bases). Germline CDR1 SGHVT, CDR2 SQSDAQ. The CDR3 sequence is 14 residues long. V was trimmed by 7 bases and J by 0 bases, leaving 13 bases between them. The CDR3 region is CASTDGNGSYEQYF. CDR3 DNA: TGTGCCAGCACCGACGGGAATGGCTCCTACGAGCAGTACTTC.

This clonotype was seen only once. J is TRBJ2-5 and V is TRBV24-1; the D gene is possibly TRBD1 (6 bases). V lost 3 bases and J 5 bases, leaving 15 bases between the germline ends. This CDR3 contains 15 residues. Germline CDR1 is KGHDR and CDR2 is SFDVKD. CDR3 in DNA: TGTGCCACCAGTGATACGACCACAGGGTACGAGACCCAGTACTTC. Translation: CATSDTTTGYETQYF.

This clonotype was seen a single time. CDR3 amino acids: CSAISAGQLNTEAFF. The CDR3 nucleotides read TGCAGTGCTATCTCGGCGGGACAGCTGAACACTGAAGCTTTCTTT. The chain has TRBV20-1 and TRBJ1-1; 7 positions agree with TRBD1. The CDR3 totals 15 residues. V was pared by 4 bases and J by 0 bases, with 8 bases of the junction left unmatched. Germline assignment: CDR1 DFQATT and CDR2 SNEGSKA (reference sequence).

This chain links TRBV19 with TRBJ1-5; 7 nucleotides agree with TRBD1. Germline CDR1 reads LNHDA; CDR2 reads SQIVND (reference sequence). The CDR3 is 17 residues long. J was trimmed by 3 bases and V by 9 bases; bases with no gene match: 17. Written as DNA, the CDR3 is TGTGCCAGCAGCCCAACCCGACAGGGCACCTACAATCAGCCCCAGCATTTT. Translated, it gives CASSPTRQGTYNQPQHF.

This rearrangement joins TRBV11-3 to TRBJ2-2; 7 nucleotides align to TRBD1. The germline V gene has CDR1 SGHNT and CDR2 YENEEA. V lost 6 bases, J lost 0 bases, and 4 bases stayed unmatched. The CDR3 covers 15 residues. CDR3 coding DNA: TGTGCCAGCAGAACGACAGGGTCGAACACCGGGGAGCTGTTTTTT. This gives the protein CASRTTGSNTGELFF.

V usage is TRBV7-6 and J usage is TRBJ2-7; possibly TRBD1 for D (7 bases). Trimming left V 6 bases short and J 12 bases short, with 21 bases between. This CDR3 contains 13 residues. From germline, CDR1 is SGHVS and CDR2 FNYEAQ. Written as DNA, the CDR3 is TGTGCCAGCAGAAAGGGGGCTAGCGCAAGAGGGTACTTC. It codes for CASRKGASARGYF. Supplemented by reference TRBV7-6 and TRBJ2-7, the full variable domain reads GAGVSQSPRYKVTKRGQDVALRCDPISGHVSLYWYRQALGQGPEFLTYFNYEAQQDKSGLPNDRFSAERPEGSISTLTIQRTEQRDSAMYRCASRKGASARGYFGPGTRLTVT.

This clonotype was found a few times. The J gene is TRBJ1-2, the V gene TRBV7-9; D not certain. V shed 4 bases and J shed 6 bases, with 9 bases lying between them. The germline V gene has CDR1 SEHNR and CDR2 FQNEAQ (reference sequence). The CDR3 is 12 residues long. DNA of the CDR3: TGTGCCAGCAGCTCCGGGAGTGATGGCTACACCTTC. Protein sequence: CASSSGSDGYTF.

Ten or more counts support this clonotype. The V call is TRBV20-1, the J call TRBJ1-2; 10 nucleotides align to TRBD1. Germline-derived CDR1 and CDR2 are DFQATT and SNEGSKA (reference sequence). The CDR3 extends over 14 amino acids. V lost 3 bases to trimming and J lost 1 base; unmatched junction nucleotides: 2. The CDR3 protein is CSARTGGLNYGYTF. The CDR3 region has the DNA TGCAGTGCTAGGACAGGGGGCCTTAACTATGGCTACACCTTC.

Remarks on this clonotype: Compared with germline, one end of the junction differs, possibly owing to a read error. V gene TRBV6-1 combines with J gene TRBJ2-2; D may be TRBD2 (5 bases). The CDR3 is 12 amino acids. CDR1 is MNHNS, CDR2 SASEGT, per germline. CDR3: CASFANTGELSW. CDR3 nucleotides: TGTGCCAGTTTTGCGAACACCGGGGAGCTGTCTTGG.

The CDR3 reads CASRLANTGELFF. The DNA of the CDR3 is TGTGCCAGCAGACTAGCGAACACCGGGGAGCTGTTTTTT. The J gene is TRBJ2-2, the V gene TRBV24-1; D possibly corresponds to TRBD2 (6 bases). Germline lookup yields CDR1 KGHDR and CDR2 SFDVKD. The CDR3 consists of 13 residues. Trimming removed 11 bases from V and 0 bases from J, with 9 bases in between.

The chain links TRBV20-1 to TRBJ1-3; unclear D gene. V lost 4 bases to trimming and J lost 2 bases, with 3 bases between them. This CDR3 has 11 residues. The germline gives CDR1 DFQATT, CDR2 SNEGSKA (reference sequence). The chain's CDR3 is CSAIAGNTIYF. CDR3 DNA sequence: TGCAGTGCTATAGCTGGAAACACCATATATTTT.

This clonotype was counted between two and nine times. The chain couples TRBV20-1 to TRBJ2-5; TRBD1 matches at 7 bases. Trimming at V came to 1 base and at J to 1 base, leaving 12 bases not matched to a gene. In germline, CDR1 is DFQATT, CDR2 SNEGSKA (reference sequence). This CDR3 region has 17 residues. CDR3 sequence reads: CSARGGTVSVGQETQYF. In DNA, the CDR3 is TGCAGTGCTAGAGGAGGGACAGTTTCCGTGGGCCAAGAGACCCAGTACTTC.

The rearrangement links TRBV15 to TRBJ2-7; D unclear. V lost 1 base, J lost 3 bases, and 13 bases lay in between. The CDR3 spans 15 residues. The germline V gene has CDR1 LNHNV and CDR2 YYDKDF (reference sequence). CDR3 in DNA: TGTGCCACCAGCAGAGTTGGCGGCTATGACTACGAGCAGTACTTC. Its translation: CATSRVGGYDYEQYF.

This clonotype turned up a few times. This chain uses TRBV25-1 with TRBJ1-2; 7 nucleotides align to TRBD1. V lost 8 bases and J lost 6; bases outside the gene matches: 9. CDR3 length equals 13 residues. Germline CDR1 MGHDK, CDR2 SYGVNS. CDR3 amino acids: CASSTGDSDGYTF. CDR3 in DNA: TGTGCCAGCTCCACAGGGGATAGTGATGGCTACACCTTC.

This clonotype was recorded at least ten times. V usage is TRBV2 and J usage is TRBJ1-5; D may be TRBD1 (5 bases). Germline-derived CDR1 and CDR2 are SNHLY and FYNNEI. The CDR3 extends over 15 amino acids. The germline V and J ends were trimmed by 6 bases and 1 base, with 13 bases remaining between them. This CDR3 is CASRKGPASNQPQHF. CDR3 DNA: TGTGCCAGCAGGAAGGGACCCGCGAGCAATCAGCCCCAGCATTTT.

The chain couples TRBV20-1 to TRBJ2-5; no clear D. This CDR3 region has 13 residues. V was pared by 2 bases and J by 5 bases, with 12 bases between. Germline V lookup: CDR1 DFQATT, CDR2 SNEGSKA (reference sequence). CDR3 bases: TGCAGTGCTAGAAAGGGTTCTGAGGAGACCCAGTACTTC. Translating it yields CSARKGSEETQYF.

This clonotype occurred a few times. V usage is TRBV7-8 and J usage is TRBJ1-4; D call uncertain. This CDR3 contains 18 residues. Per germline, CDR1 SGHVS and CDR2 FQNEAQ. The V and J ends lost 7 bases and 0 bases respectively, with 21 bases between them. CDR3 region: CASNPVGSTTATNEKLFF. DNA of the CDR3: TGTGCCAGCAACCCTGTAGGAAGCACCACCGCAACTAATGAAAAACTGTTTTTT.

The chain combines TRBV20-1 with TRBJ1-1; D uncertain. The CDR3 runs 10 residues. CDR1 and CDR2 from the germline V gene are DFQATT and SNEGSKA (reference sequence). Trimming removed 0 bases from V and 12 bases from J, with 8 bases in between. CDR3 in DNA: TGCAGTGCTAGAGACGGATCCCCTTTCTTT. It is translated as CSARDGSPFF.

This clonotype has a handful of counts. The chain uses TRBV2 and TRBJ2-5; TRBD1 matches at 10 bases. The germline CDR1 and CDR2 sequences are SNHLY and FYNNEI. V was clipped by 6 bases and J by 5 bases; unmatched bases: 6. The CDR3 totals 14 residues. DNA of the CDR3: TGTGCCAGCAGACCCGACAGGGGGCTGGAGACCCAGTACTTC. Protein sequence: CASRPDRGLETQYF. Using reference TRBV2 and TRBJ2-5 for the parts outside the CDR3, the full variable domain is EPEVTQTPSHQVTQMGQEVILRCVPISNHLYFYWYRQILGQKVEFLVSFYNNEISEKSEIFDDQFSVERPDGSNFTLKIRSTKLEDSAMYFCASRPDRGLETQYFGPGTRLLVL.

This clonotype occurred a few times. The chain uses TRBV4-1 and TRBJ1-5; no definite D call. Germline assignment: CDR1 MGHRA and CDR2 YSYEKL. This CDR3 is built from 15 residues. V lost 5 bases and J 5 bases, leaving 16 bases between the germline ends. The CDR3 spells CASSTLDKGDQPQHF. The CDR3 nucleotides are TGCGCCAGCAGCACCCTTGACAAGGGCGATCAGCCCCAGCATTTT.

The V and J genes are TRBV2 and TRBJ1-5; perhaps TRBD1 as D (6 bases). The germline gives CDR1 SNHLY, CDR2 FYNNEI. The CDR3 runs 16 residues. V lost 5 bases and J lost 4, with 18 bases in between. The CDR3 reads CASSLSRQGPNQPQHF. The CDR3 DNA reads TGTGCCAGCAGTTTGTCTCGGCAGGGGCCAAATCAGCCCCAGCATTTT.